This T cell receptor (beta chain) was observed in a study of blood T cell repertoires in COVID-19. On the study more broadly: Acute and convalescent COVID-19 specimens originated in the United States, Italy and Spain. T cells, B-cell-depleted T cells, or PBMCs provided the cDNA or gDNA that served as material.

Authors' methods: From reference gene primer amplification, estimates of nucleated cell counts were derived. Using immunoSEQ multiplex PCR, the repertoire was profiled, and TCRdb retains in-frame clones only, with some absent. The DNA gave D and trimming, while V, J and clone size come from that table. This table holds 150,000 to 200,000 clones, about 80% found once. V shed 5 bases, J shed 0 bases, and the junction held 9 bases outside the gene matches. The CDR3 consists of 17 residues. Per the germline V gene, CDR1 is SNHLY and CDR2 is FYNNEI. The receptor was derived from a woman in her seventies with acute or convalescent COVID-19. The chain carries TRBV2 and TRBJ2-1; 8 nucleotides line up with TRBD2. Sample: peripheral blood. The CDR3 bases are TGTGCCAGCAGTTCCCTCGCGGGAGGAAACTCCTACAATGAGCAGTTCTTC. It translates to CASSSLAGGNSYNEQFF.